This entry lists 30 T cell receptor beta chains sequenced from one sample in a study of CD8+CD57+ T cells in acquired aplastic anemia. Overall study findings and caveats: Relative to total CD4+ and CD8+ pools, CD8+CD57+ cells had lower diversity in patients.

Using genomic DNA as the template, TCR beta VDJ and CDR3 profiling was carried out. TCRdb fed the reads into MiXCR, producing one record per CDR3 protein. The sample has about 20,000 distinct CDR3 sequences, about two fifths seen once; the top ten hold 70% to 90%. The patients chosen for sequencing had shown expansion of CD8+CD57+ cells (detected by flow cytometry). Which antigens these TCRs recognize remains unknown. The specimen was CD8+CD57+ T cells sorted from PBMCs. Subset described: bead-enriched CD8+CD57+ effector memory T cells from SAA patients. The source is a human donor with aplastic anemia.

The V and J genes are TRBV7-6 and TRBJ2-1, with D possibly being TRBD1 (5 bases). The length of the CDR3 is 18 residues. Trimming left V 2 bases short and J 6 bases short, with 23 bases between. CDR1 is SGHVS, CDR2 FNYEAQ, per germline. CDR3: CASSLSSASESRGNEQFF. The CDR3 DNA reads as TGTGCCAGCAGCTTATCGTCAGCAAGCGAGAGTAGGGGCAATGAGCAGTTCTTC.

V usage is TRBV5-6 and J usage is TRBJ2-5, with 7 bases that match TRBD1. CDR3 length equals 14 residues. J lost 2 bases, V lost 4 bases, and 5 bases had no gene match. Germline CDR1 SGHDT, CDR2 YYEEEE. The CDR3 loop reads CASSAGTEQETQYF. The CDR3 DNA is TGTGCCAGCAGCGCAGGGACAGAGCAAGAGACCCAGTACTTC.

The rearrangement uses TRBV5-5 and TRBJ2-7; TRBD2 might be the D (5 bases). Germline lookup yields CDR1 SGHKS and CDR2 YYEKEE (reference sequence). The length of the CDR3 is 12 residues. V lost 0 bases and J lost 6, with 7 bases in between. CDR3 bases: TGTGCCAGCAGCTTGGGAGGGCCCGAGCAGTACGTC. It yields the protein CASSLGGPEQYV.

This rearrangement joins TRBV6-5 to TRBJ2-6; D gene unclear. The CDR3 spans 13 residues. Germline lookup yields CDR1 MNHEY and CDR2 SVGAGI. Trimming pared 3 bases from V and 1 base from J, leaving 1 base between. The DNA for the CDR3 is TGTGCCAGCAGTTATTCTGGGGCCAACGTCCTGACTTTC. This codes for CASSYSGANVLTF.

This clonotype showed up just a few times. The CDR3 region is CASSPRVLSLDTQYF. CDR3 DNA sequence: TGTGCCAGCAGCCCACGGGTACTGAGCTTGGATACGCAGTATTTT. The chain couples TRBV7-3 to TRBJ2-3; no firm D call. Germline V gene data show CDR1 as SGHTA and CDR2 as FQGTGA. Trimming pared 5 bases from V and 6 bases from J, leaving 18 bases between. CDR3 size: 15 residues.

V is TRBV6-6 and J is TRBJ2-7; D is perhaps TRBD1 or TRBD2 (6 bases each). Germline V CDR1 and CDR2: MNHNY, SVGAGI (reference sequence). Deletions cut 5 bases from V and 7 bases from J, with 9 bases between. The CDR3 length is 11 residues. The CDR3 nucleotides are TGTGCCAGCAGTCAGGGGAGGGAGCAGTACTTC. It translates to CASSQGREQYF.

This clonotype has a count of ten or more. V is TRBV7-2 and J is TRBJ2-7; 12 bases are shared with TRBD2. The CDR3 runs 15 residues. The germline gives CDR1 SGHTA, CDR2 FQGNSA. With 4 bases clipped from V and 3 bases from J, the junction kept 4 bases outside the gene matches. Written as DNA, the CDR3 is TGTGCCAGCAGCTCCGCACTAGCGGGAGGCTACGAGCAGTACTTC. It codes for CASSSALAGGYEQYF. Full variable domain (rest looked up from reference TRBV7-2 and TRBJ2-7): GAGVSQSPSNKVTEKGKDVELRCDPISGHTALYWYRQSLGQGLEFLIYFQGNSAPDKSGLPSDRFSAERTGGSVSTLTIQRTQQEDSAVYLCASSSALAGGYEQYFGPGTRLTVT.

This chain uses TRBV5-6 with TRBJ1-2; the match to TRBD1 covers 10 bases. This CDR3 has 14 amino acids. Germline V gene sequence: CDR1 SGHDT, CDR2 YYEEEE. J was trimmed by 13 bases and V by 2 bases; bases with no gene match: 11. In DNA form, the CDR3 reads TGTGCCAGCAGCTTCACAGGGACAGGGGTTCACCGCACCTTC. Its protein product is CASSFTGTGVHRTF.

The V and J genes are TRBV9 and TRBJ2-1, with a weak D call TRBD1 (5 bases). V lost 3 bases and J lost 3, with 10 bases in between. The length of the CDR3 is 14 residues. CDR1 and CDR2 from the germline V gene are SGDLS and YYNGEE. CDR3 loop: CASSGQQGYNEQFF. The CDR3 coding sequence is TGTGCCAGCAGCGGCCAGCAGGGCTACAATGAGCAGTTCTTC.

V usage is TRBV5-6 and J usage is TRBJ2-6; D ambiguous. The V and J ends lost 7 bases and 0 bases respectively, with 8 bases between them. Per the germline V gene, CDR1 is SGHDT and CDR2 is YYEEEE. The CDR3 runs to 14 residues. The CDR3 here is CASAMLSGANVLTF. The CDR3 DNA follows: TGTGCCAGCGCAATGCTCTCTGGGGCCAACGTCCTGACTTTC. The entire variable domain, with the rest obtained from reference TRBV5-6 and TRBJ2-6, is as follows: DAGVTQSPTHLIKTRGQQVTLRCSPKSGHDTVSWYQQALGQGPQFIFQYYEEEERQRGNFPDRFSGHQFPNYSSELNVNALLLGDSALYLCASAMLSGANVLTFGAGSRLTVL.

The chain has TRBV20-1 and TRBJ2-7; 12 bases fit TRBD2. V shed 6 bases, J shed 7 bases, and the junction held 13 bases outside the gene matches. The germline V gene has CDR1 DFQATT and CDR2 SNEGSKA (reference sequence). The CDR3 length is 15 residues. CDR3 loop: CSAKIWEGLAGEQYF. CDR3 coding DNA: TGCAGTGCCAAGATTTGGGAAGGACTAGCGGGAGAGCAGTACTTC.

The rearrangement links TRBV10-1 to TRBJ2-2, with 7 positions matching TRBD1. The CDR3 spans 16 residues. The germline CDR1 and CDR2 sequences are WNHNN and SYGVQD (reference sequence). The J segment lost 4 bases and the V segment lost 3 bases, leaving 8 bases of the junction unmatched. The CDR3 loop is CASSDLRQGTTGELFF. The CDR3 DNA reads TGCGCCAGCAGTGACCTCAGACAGGGTACCACCGGGGAGCTGTTTTTT.

This clonotype was recorded at least ten times. This sequence joins TRBV11-2 and TRBJ2-3, with 11 nucleotides matching TRBD2. Germline V gene data show CDR1 as SGHAT and CDR2 as FQNNGV. Unmatched junction bases numbered 5, after V lost 6 bases and J lost 0 bases. The CDR3 consists of 16 residues. The CDR3 here is CASRETSGGSTDTQYF. Here the CDR3 DNA reads TGTGCCAGCAGGGAAACTAGCGGGGGAAGCACAGATACGCAGTATTTT.

This clonotype was counted at least ten times. CDR3 residues: CSAMTTWTSGMVEQFF. The CDR3 nucleotides are TGCAGTGCCATGACTACATGGACTAGCGGGATGGTTGAGCAGTTCTTC. This chain links TRBV20-1 with TRBJ2-1; TRBD2 matches 12 bases. The CDR3 extends over 16 amino acids. Per the germline V gene, CDR1 is DFQATT and CDR2 is SNEGSKA (reference sequence). Trimming cost V 6 bases and J 9 bases; bases outside gene matches: 15.

As to this clonotype: No conserved phenylalanine or tryptophan ends this CDR3, so it is likely a read error. Here the CDR3 DNA reads TGCAGTAGCCAAGGACGGCCTTATGTCTACACCCTC. Protein: CSSQGRPYVYTL. V gene TRBV20-1 combines with J gene TRBJ1-2, with D hard to call. The CDR3 has 12 amino acids. Germline V gene sequence: CDR1 DFQATT, CDR2 SNEGSKA (reference sequence).

On this clonotype itself: One base away lies a much larger clone, so this may be a sequencing read error. The chain is built from TRBV7-9 and TRBJ2-2, with 8 bases fitting TRBD1. The germline V gene encodes CDR1 SEHNR and CDR2 FQNEAQ (reference sequence). This CDR3 spans 15 amino acids. This CDR3 reads CTSSSGTGNTGELFF. As DNA, the CDR3 is TGTACCAGCAGCTCCGGGACAGGGAACACCGGGGAGCTGTTTTTT.

This clonotype was picked up many times. The chain uses TRBV6-5 and TRBJ2-3; D may be TRBD2 (5 bases). In germline, CDR1 is MNHEY, CDR2 SVGAGI. Trimming stripped 9 bases from V and 2 bases from J, with 18 bases between. CDR3 length: 15 residues. The CDR3 nucleotides read TGTGCCAGACTCCCTCCGGACTTCTTCACAGATACGCAGTATTTT. It specifies CARLPPDFFTDTQYF.

This clonotype was picked up many times. The V and J genes are TRBV20-1 and TRBJ2-5, with 8 nucleotides matching TRBD2. The CDR3 has 14 residues. The germline V gene has CDR1 DFQATT and CDR2 SNEGSKA (reference sequence). The V gene end was trimmed by 6 bases and the J gene end by 5 bases; junction bases not matched to a gene: 11. The CDR3 reads CSATTGTRAETQYF. The CDR3 DNA sequence: TGCAGTGCCACAACCGGGACTAGGGCTGAGACCCAGTACTTC.

V gene TRBV24-1 combines with J gene TRBJ2-1; a weak D match, TRBD2 (6 bases). Trimming cost V 3 bases and J 0 bases, with 17 bases left between them. This CDR3 spans 18 amino acids. Germline CDR1 reads KGHDR; CDR2 reads SFDVKD. The CDR3 reads CATSDTVQVGSSYNEQFF. The CDR3 bases are TGTGCCACCAGTGATACCGTACAGGTCGGGAGCTCCTACAATGAGCAGTTCTTC.

The J gene is TRBJ1-2, the V gene TRBV19; 8 bases are a match to TRBD1. From germline, CDR1 is LNHDA and CDR2 SQIVND (reference sequence). After removal of 5 bases from V and 5 bases from J, the junction contained 7 bases not matched to a gene. There are 14 residues in the CDR3. CDR3 DNA: TGTGCCAGTAGTCGGACAGGGCTTGCGTATGGCTACACCTTC. Its protein product is CASSRTGLAYGYTF.

The chain joins TRBV20-1 to TRBJ1-5, with 7 bases aligning to TRBD1. The length of the CDR3 is 14 residues. V shed 7 bases and J 5 bases; nucleotides not matched to a gene: 11. Germline V CDR1 and CDR2: DFQATT, SNEGSKA (reference sequence). The CDR3: CSGTTGRWDQPQHF. The CDR3 nucleotides read TGCAGTGGTACGACAGGGAGGTGGGATCAGCCCCAGCATTTT.

This clonotype was picked up a small number of times. The chain uses TRBV10-3 and TRBJ2-1, with 8 bases aligning to TRBD1. This CDR3 contains 14 residues. Per the germline V gene, CDR1 is ENHRY and CDR2 is SYGVKD. The V gene end was trimmed by 7 bases and the J gene end by 0 bases; junction bases not matched to a gene: 2. The CDR3 nucleotides read TGTGCCATCAATGGACAGGGCTCCTACAATGAGCAGTTCTTC. This encodes CAINGQGSYNEQFF.

The table lists this clonotype with a count of one. This chain uses TRBV2 with TRBJ1-1, with TRBD1 identical over 7 bases. The CDR3 is 15 amino acids. Germline CDR1 reads SNHLY; CDR2 reads FYNNEI. Germline trimming cut 9 bases from V and 0 bases from J; bases unmatched to any gene: 10. The CDR3 DNA reads TGTGCCAGTTGTACAGGGGTCCGCATGAACACTGAAGCTTTCTTT. The encoded protein is CASCTGVRMNTEAFF.

This clonotype showed up many times. The rearrangement uses TRBV12-3 or TRBV12-4 and TRBJ2-7; tentatively, D is TRBD2 (6 bases). This CDR3 is 13 amino acids long. Trimming took off 5 bases at V and 5 bases at J, with 13 bases between the two ends. CDR3 residues: CASSAGPLDEQYF. Here the CDR3 DNA reads TGTGCCAGCAGTGCGGGACCGTTGGACGAGCAGTACTTC.

This chain joins TRBV20-1 and TRBJ1-1; D call uncertain. The CDR3 is 13 residues long. From germline, CDR1 is DFQATT and CDR2 SNEGSKA (reference sequence). V lost 3 bases and J 6 bases, leaving 14 bases between the germline ends. The CDR3 here is CSASPDPDSEAFF. As DNA, the CDR3 is TGCAGTGCTAGTCCGGACCCGGACTCTGAAGCTTTCTTT.

Notes on this clonotype: A much larger clone lies one base from this, so it may be a read error. J is TRBJ2-1 and V is TRBV6-5; a possible D gene is TRBD2 (7 bases). Germline CDR1 MNHEY, CDR2 SVGAGI. The CDR3 extends over 15 amino acids. The CDR3 sequence: CASSYGGAAYIEQFF. For the CDR3, the DNA is TGTGCCAGCAGTTACGGGGGGGCTGCCTACATTGAGCAGTTCTTC.

This clonotype was recorded many times. The chain joins TRBV2 to TRBJ2-1; TRBD2 agrees at 9 bases. CDR1 and CDR2 (germline): SNHLY, FYNNEI. V shed 6 bases, J shed 0 bases, and the junction held 3 bases outside the gene matches. CDR3 length equals 15 residues. This CDR3 reads CASRSGGSSYNEQFF. For the CDR3, the DNA is TGTGCCAGCAGGAGCGGGGGGAGCTCCTACAATGAGCAGTTCTTC.

The CDR3 spells CASSVSRVSGANVLTF. CDR3 coding DNA: TGTGCCAGCAGCGTTTCCAGGGTATCTGGGGCCAACGTCCTGACTTTC. The chain recombines TRBV9 with TRBJ2-6, with a weak D call TRBD1 (5 bases). With 2 bases removed from V and 1 base from J, the gap between germline ends came to 10 bases. The germline gives CDR1 SGDLS, CDR2 YYNGEE. This CDR3 contains 16 residues.

This clonotype was observed a handful of times. This chain connects TRBV5-6 to TRBJ2-1, with TRBD2 identical over 8 bases. This CDR3 comprises 15 residues. Germline V lookup: CDR1 SGHDT, CDR2 YYEEEE. V was pared by 0 bases and J by 4 bases, with 3 bases of the junction left unmatched. CDR3 nucleotides: TGTGCCAGCAGCTTGGGACTAGCGCTGTACAATGAGCAGTTCTTC. It codes for CASSLGLALYNEQFF.

This sequence joins TRBV10-3 and TRBJ2-1; the match to TRBD2 covers 13 bases. The CDR3 has 21 amino acids. V lost 3 bases, J lost 0 bases, and 14 bases stayed unmatched. Germline CDR1 ENHRY, CDR2 SYGVKD. The CDR3, as DNA: TGTGCCATCAGTGACGCTGCGAGACTAGCGGGGGGACCCATCTCCTACAATGAGCAGTTCTTC. Its translation: CAISDAARLAGGPISYNEQFF.